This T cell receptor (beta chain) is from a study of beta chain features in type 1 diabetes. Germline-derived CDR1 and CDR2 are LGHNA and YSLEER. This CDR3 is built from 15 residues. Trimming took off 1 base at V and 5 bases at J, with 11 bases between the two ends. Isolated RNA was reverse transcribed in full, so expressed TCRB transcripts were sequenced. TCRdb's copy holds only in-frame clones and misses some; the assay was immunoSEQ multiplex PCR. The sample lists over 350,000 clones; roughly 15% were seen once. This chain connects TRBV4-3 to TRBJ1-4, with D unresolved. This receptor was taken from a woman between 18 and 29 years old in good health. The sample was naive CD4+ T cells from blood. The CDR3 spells CASSQAWELNEKLFF. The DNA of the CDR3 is TGCGCCAGCAGCCAAGCTTGGGAGCTGAATGAAAAACTGTTTTTT.